The next 29 T cell receptor beta chains were all read from a single sample in a study of T cells in Graves' hyperthyroidism and ophthalmopathy. Authors of the study amplified TCR beta CDR3 regions from RNA transcripts. When the TCR CDR3 underwent first-round RT-PCR, the HTBI primer set was used. One entry per CDR3 protein, called by TCRdb with MiXCR from the multiplex PCR reads. The table includes 600,000 to 650,000 distinct CDR3 sequences, 15% to 20% detected once. Specimen: blood. All receptors derive from a woman in her thirties with Graves' hyperthyroidism.

In its sample, this clonotype was seen a few times. The chain couples TRBV5-5 to TRBJ2-7, with a tentative D call TRBD2 (5 bases). The CDR3 has 14 amino acids. V was shortened by 2 bases and J by 2 bases, with 11 bases between the two germline ends. Germline values: CDR1 SGHKS, CDR2 YYEKEE (reference sequence). In DNA form, the CDR3 reads TGTGCCAGCAGCTTTATTGGGAGCACCTACGAGCAGTACTTC. Protein product: CASSFIGSTYEQYF.

This chain uses TRBV4-1 with TRBJ2-7, with 8 bases fitting TRBD2. The CDR3 runs to 15 residues. V dropped 6 bases and J dropped 2; count of bases not matched to a gene: 9. The V gene's germline CDR1 is MGHRA and CDR2 YSYEKL. The CDR3 nucleotides read TGCGCCAGCAGTCACGCACTAGCGGCAACCTACGAGCAGTACTTC. Protein sequence: CASSHALAATYEQYF.

This clonotype was found many times. The chain links TRBV6-5 to TRBJ1-1; 10 bases agree with TRBD1. CDR1 and CDR2 (germline): MNHEY, SVGAGI. The CDR3 runs 15 residues. The V and J ends lost 0 bases and 4 bases, in that order; junction bases with no gene match: 2. CDR3 coding DNA: TGTGCCAGCAGTTACTCGGGACAGGGGCTCACTGAAGCTTTCTTT. Amino acid sequence: CASSYSGQGLTEAFF.

This clonotype was seen more than once but under ten times. The CDR3 sequence: CASSSIAGETDTQYF. CDR3 in DNA: TGTGCCAGCAGCTCGATAGCGGGAGAAACAGATACGCAGTATTTT. The chain joins TRBV7-3 to TRBJ2-3; 9 positions match TRBD2. The germline V gene encodes CDR1 SGHTA and CDR2 FQGTGA. This CDR3 comprises 15 residues. J was trimmed by 3 bases and V by 4 bases; bases with no gene match: 5.

There are many counts of this clonotype. The chain's CDR3 is CASSLYLRQGAEAFF. CDR3 sequence (DNA): TGTGCCAGCAGTCTTTACTTAAGACAGGGGGCTGAAGCTTTCTTT. The chain links TRBV28 to TRBJ1-1; 9 positions agree with TRBD1. Losses at the gene ends were 5 bases for V and 6 bases for J; bases not matched to a gene: 10. Germline V gene sequence: CDR1 MDHEN, CDR2 SYDVKM. The CDR3 totals 15 residues. Complete variable domain (other parts from reference TRBV28 and TRBJ1-1): DVKVTQSSRYLVKRTGEKVFLECVQDMDHENMFWYRQDPGLGLRLIYFSYDVKMKEKGDIPEGYSVSREKKERFSLILESASTNQTSMYLCASSLYLRQGAEAFFGQGTRLTVV.

The rearrangement joins TRBV3-1 to TRBJ2-1, with 8 nucleotides matching TRBD1. Germline V lookup: CDR1 LGHDT, CDR2 YNNKEL (reference sequence). The V and J ends lost 5 bases and 10 bases, in that order; junction bases with no gene match: 13. The CDR3 runs to 15 residues. As DNA, the CDR3 is TGTGCCAGCAGCTCCACCGGGACAGGAGGTAAAGAGCAGTTCTTC. Amino acids: CASSSTGTGGKEQFF.

This clonotype was seen only a few times. This chain joins TRBV5-1 and TRBJ1-4, with 7 bases lining up with TRBD1. This CDR3 is 15 amino acids long. J gave up 7 bases and V 0 bases, and 6 bases lay outside the gene matches. Germline V gene data show CDR1 as SGHRS and CDR2 as YFSETQ. This CDR3 is CASSLGASGGEKLFF. CDR3 DNA sequence: TGCGCCAGCAGCTTGGGGGCGTCAGGGGGTGAAAAACTGTTTTTT.

This clonotype showed up many times. V is TRBV27 and J is TRBJ1-5; D remains unclear. Per germline, CDR1 MNHEY and CDR2 SMNVEV (reference sequence). CDR3 length: 13 amino acids. V dropped 0 bases and J dropped 7 bases, with 7 bases sitting between them. The CDR3 loop is CASSLSRSQPQHF. The CDR3 DNA reads TGTGCCAGCAGTTTATCGAGGTCGCAGCCCCAGCATTTT.

This clonotype came up many times. The V gene is TRBV10-3, the J gene TRBJ1-6; D ambiguous. The CDR3 has 12 amino acids. In germline, CDR1 is ENHRY, CDR2 SYGVKD. Trimming left V 10 bases short and J 7 bases short, with 11 bases between. The CDR3, as DNA: TGTGCCACCTCCCCACCCAATTCACCCCTCCACTTT. Translating it yields CATSPPNSPLHF.

Only a few counts were recorded for this clonotype. The chain has TRBV24-1 and TRBJ2-3; 7 bases agree with TRBD1. Per germline, CDR1 KGHDR and CDR2 SFDVKD. The CDR3 is 15 residues long. V lost 2 bases, J lost 2 bases, and 3 bases stayed unmatched. CDR3 nucleotide sequence: TGTGCCACCAGTGATTGGGACAGAGACACAGATACGCAGTATTTT. It translates to CATSDWDRDTDTQYF.

This clonotype was counted many times. The chain couples TRBV11-3 to TRBJ1-6, with D unresolved. The V gene's germline CDR1 is SGHNT and CDR2 YENEEA. With 3 bases removed from V and 10 bases from J, the gap between germline ends came to 13 bases. CDR3 length equals 14 residues. The CDR3 bases are TGTGCCAGCAGCTTGCGCTCGGGGTCCTCACCCCTCCACTTT. This sequence encodes CASSLRSGSSPLHF.

The genes are TRBV30 and TRBJ1-5; D is uncertain. CDR3 length equals 12 residues. Trimming left V 2 bases short and J 5 bases short, with 7 bases between. In germline, CDR1 is GTSNPN, CDR2 SVGIG (reference sequence). The CDR3 DNA is TGTGCCTGGAGTTTGGGGTATCAGCCCCAGCATTTT. Its protein is CAWSLGYQPQHF.

The sample holds a few counts of this clonotype. The chain couples TRBV4-1 to TRBJ2-3; D gene unclear. CDR3 length: 11 residues. Trimming removed 1 base at V and 7 bases at J, with 3 bases between. Looked up from germline, CDR1 is MGHRA and CDR2 is YSYEKL. The CDR3 protein is CASSQAYTQYF. CDR3 sequence (DNA): TGCGCCAGCAGCCAAGCGTATACGCAGTATTTT.

This clonotype was recorded at least ten times. The V call is TRBV3-1, the J call TRBJ2-7, with 8 bases aligning to TRBD1. The germline V gene encodes CDR1 LGHDT and CDR2 YNNKEL (reference sequence). CDR3 length: 15 residues. The V and J ends lost 1 base and 2 bases, in that order; junction bases with no gene match: 4. CDR3 nucleotides: TGTGCCAGCAGCCAAGTCCCAGGGGGCGCCTACGAGCAGTACTTC. Translation: CASSQVPGGAYEQYF.

This clonotype was picked up a small number of times. The chain links TRBV2 to TRBJ2-2; TRBD2 matches 11 bases. Per the germline V gene, CDR1 is SNHLY and CDR2 is FYNNEI. CDR3 length: 15 amino acids. V was pared by 4 bases and J by 6 bases, with 4 bases of the junction left unmatched. CDR3: CASSVSGRAPGELFF. DNA of the CDR3: TGTGCCAGCAGTGTTAGCGGGAGGGCTCCCGGGGAGCTGTTTTTT.

This clonotype was counted many times. The chain couples TRBV27 to TRBJ2-3, with D tentatively TRBD1 (6 bases). Germline lookup yields CDR1 MNHEY and CDR2 SMNVEV (reference sequence). The CDR3 length is 19 residues. The germline V and J ends were trimmed by 4 bases and 0 bases, with 23 bases remaining between them. The CDR3 sequence: CASSSPLTATGSSTDTQYF. DNA of the CDR3: TGTGCCAGCAGTTCACCTTTGACGGCGACAGGTTCTAGCACAGATACGCAGTATTTT.

This clonotype showed up many times. The chain joins TRBV7-3 to TRBJ2-5, with TRBD2 matching over 8 bases. The CDR3 length is 15 residues. After removal of 2 bases from V and 2 bases from J, the junction contained 4 bases not matched to a gene. The germline CDR1 and CDR2 sequences are SGHTA and FQGTGA. The CDR3 bases are TGTGCCAGCAGCTTAGGGAGCGGGAGACAAGAGACCCAGTACTTC. This sequence encodes CASSLGSGRQETQYF.

The sample holds a few counts of this clonotype. The rearrangement uses TRBV7-3 and TRBJ1-5, with 8 bases fitting TRBD1. This CDR3 has 13 amino acids. The germline CDR1 and CDR2 sequences are SGHTA and FQGTGA. The V gene end was trimmed by 2 bases and the J gene end by 8 bases; junction bases not matched to a gene: 2. The CDR3 sequence: CASSLGQGEPQHF. The CDR3 nucleotides are TGTGCCAGCAGCTTAGGACAGGGTGAGCCCCAGCATTTT.

The chain couples TRBV6-5 to TRBJ2-1, with TRBD2 matching over 11 bases. The CDR3 loop spans 15 amino acids. V lost 0 bases, J lost 9 bases, and 4 bases stayed unmatched. Germline CDR1 MNHEY, CDR2 SVGAGI. The CDR3, as DNA: TGTGCCAGCAGTTACTCGACTAGCGGGATTTTTGAGCAGTTCTTC. Protein product: CASSYSTSGIFEQFF.

This clonotype was counted a few times. The chain joins TRBV6-1 to TRBJ1-3, with 7 bases that match TRBD1. J gave up 6 bases and V 4 bases, and 9 bases lay outside the gene matches. Germline V gene data show CDR1 as MNHNS and CDR2 as SASEGT. The CDR3 has 15 amino acids. The CDR3: CASSVDGTAQNTIYF. Here the CDR3 DNA reads TGTGCCAGCAGTGTAGACGGGACAGCCCAAAACACCATATATTTT.

This clonotype was detected a few times. The V and J genes are TRBV3-1 and TRBJ2-5, with 7 bases identical to TRBD2. The CDR3 covers 16 residues. Germline assignment: CDR1 LGHDT and CDR2 YNNKEL (reference sequence). Trimming cost V 0 bases and J 1 base; bases outside gene matches: 5. The DNA for the CDR3 is TGTGCCAGCAGCCAAGAACGGGAGGCCCCCCAAGAGACCCAGTACTTC. It specifies CASSQEREAPQETQYF.

A few counts support this clonotype. The chain is built from TRBV24-1 and TRBJ1-4; 9 bases agree with TRBD1. Germline values: CDR1 KGHDR, CDR2 SFDVKD. The V gene end was trimmed by 3 bases and the J gene end by 5 bases; junction bases not matched to a gene: 3. The CDR3 spans 15 residues. CDR3 amino acids: CATSDPGTGNEKLFF. CDR3 sequence (DNA): TGTGCCACCAGTGATCCCGGGACAGGGAATGAAAAACTGTTTTTT.

As concerns this clonotype: With a much larger clone just one base away, this may be a read error. This rearrangement joins TRBV28 to TRBJ2-7; weak D call: TRBD2 (5 bases). Germline values: CDR1 MDHEN, CDR2 SYDVKM. The CDR3 runs to 16 residues. Trimming stripped 0 bases from V and 1 base from J, with 13 bases between. The DNA of the CDR3 is TGTGCCAGCAGTTTATGGGTGGGTGGAGGATCCTACGAGCAGTACTTC. It encodes CASSLWVGGGSYEQYF.

J is TRBJ1-1 and V is TRBV27, with D unclear. Germline V gene data show CDR1 as MNHEY and CDR2 as SMNVEV (reference sequence). The CDR3 is 11 residues long. Trimming pared 4 bases from V and 7 bases from J, leaving 7 bases between. CDR3 sequence: CASSSGSEAFF. CDR3 DNA sequence: TGTGCCAGCAGTTCGGGCAGTGAAGCTTTCTTT.

This clonotype was detected only a few times. CDR3 sequence (DNA): TGCGCCAGCAGCTTGGCCAGACTAGCGGGAAGGGTCGGGGAGCTGTTTTTT. Encoded protein: CASSLARLAGRVGELFF. The chain links TRBV5-1 to TRBJ2-2; 11 bases are shared with TRBD2. The CDR3 has 17 residues. V gave up 0 bases and J gave up 7 bases; unmatched junction bases: 8. CDR1 and CDR2 (germline): SGHRS, YFSETQ.

This clonotype appeared a few times. The V call is TRBV6-1, the J call TRBJ2-7; D gene ambiguous. The ends were cut back, 7 bases at V and 2 bases at J, with 12 bases in the middle. Germline CDR1 MNHNS, CDR2 SASEGT. There are 13 residues in the CDR3. DNA for the CDR3: TGTGCCAGCATCTCCCGAATTACCTACGAGCAGTACTTC. Translating it yields CASISRITYEQYF.

This CDR3 is CAGRTSGSPLHF. DNA for the CDR3: TGTGCCGGACGGACGTCAGGATCACCCCTCCACTTT. This rearrangement joins TRBV28 to TRBJ1-6, with unresolved D. The CDR3 contains 12 residues. The germline V gene encodes CDR1 MDHEN and CDR2 SYDVKM. Between the trimmed V and J ends, which lost 11 bases and 10 bases, there was a span of 15 bases.

This clonotype was recorded many times. This chain joins TRBV3-1 and TRBJ2-5; D is unclear. Between the trimmed V and J ends, which lost 1 base and 6 bases, there was a span of 9 bases. This CDR3 comprises 13 residues. From germline, CDR1 is LGHDT and CDR2 YNNKEL (reference sequence). This chain's CDR3 is CASSQGTSQTQYF. The CDR3 DNA reads as TGTGCCAGCAGCCAAGGGACGTCGCAGACCCAGTACTTC.

The chain links TRBV4-1 to TRBJ2-1; 7 bases line up with TRBD2. The CDR3 contains 16 residues. Germline values: CDR1 MGHRA, CDR2 YSYEKL. Trimming cost V 2 bases and J 1 base; bases outside gene matches: 5. Here the CDR3 DNA reads TGCGCCAGCAGCCAATTACTAGCGCAGTCCTACAATGAGCAGTTCTTC. This sequence encodes CASSQLLAQSYNEQFF.